The 23 T cell receptor beta chains below come from one sample, sequenced in a study of OX40 agonist ivuxolimab in advanced cancers. Sequenced by immunoSEQ multiplex PCR; TCRdb stores in-frame clones only, minus some. Of roughly 72,000 clones in the sample, 85% to 90% were seen once. Sequenced material: CD4+ or CD8+ T cells sorted from blood, taken in a trial of the OX40 agonist ivuxolimab. The receptors shown here come from an adult with an advanced solid tumor such as melanoma, head and neck, liver or kidney cancer.

This chain joins TRBV27 and TRBJ2-7; possibly TRBD2 for D (5 bases). Germline-derived CDR1 and CDR2 are MNHEY and SMNVEV (reference sequence). The length of the CDR3 is 16 residues. Trimming pared 0 bases from V and 3 bases from J, leaving 15 bases between. CDR3 loop: CASSLSFKGLFYEQYF. CDR3 nucleotide sequence: TGTGCCAGCAGTTTATCGTTTAAAGGACTCTTCTACGAGCAGTACTTC.

The V gene is TRBV19, the J gene TRBJ2-7, with a weak D call TRBD1 (6 bases). Trimming cost V 5 bases and J 7 bases, with 18 bases left between them. The length of the CDR3 is 14 residues. Germline CDR1 is LNHDA and CDR2 is SQIVND (reference sequence). CDR3: CASSHALQGREQYF. Written as DNA, the CDR3 is TGTGCCAGTAGTCACGCCCTACAGGGAAGGGAGCAGTACTTC.

This rearrangement joins TRBV5-1 to TRBJ2-3; 8 bases align to TRBD2. Germline CDR1 and CDR2: SGHRS and YFSETQ. Germline trimming cut 4 bases from V and 1 base from J; bases unmatched to any gene: 5. The CDR3 is 15 residues long. Here the CDR3 reads CASSALTSGTDTQYF. The CDR3 nucleotides are TGCGCCAGCAGCGCCCTGACTAGCGGCACAGATACGCAGTATTTT.

The J gene is TRBJ2-5, the V gene TRBV7-6; 13 bases align to TRBD2. The J call could be wrong; TRBJ2-7 is a better fit for the DNA end. Per the germline V gene, CDR1 is SGHVS and CDR2 is FNYEAQ. The length of the CDR3 is 16 residues. The CDR3 DNA reads as TGTGCCAGCAGCTTTAAAGGGACTAGCGGGATCTACGAGCAGTACTTC. Translation: CASSFKGTSGIYEQYF.

The V and J genes are TRBV5-1 and TRBJ2-7, with D maybe TRBD1 (5 bases). The germline gives CDR1 SGHRS, CDR2 YFSETQ. This CDR3 contains 14 residues. Trimming removed 0 bases at V and 2 bases at J, with 9 bases between. In DNA, the CDR3 is TGCGCCAGCAGCTTGGTAGGGGATCCCTACGAGCAGTACTTC. Residues: CASSLVGDPYEQYF.

The chain carries TRBV19 and TRBJ1-1; 7 bases line up with TRBD1. Trimming removed 5 bases from V and 2 bases from J; junction bases left unmatched: 8. The CDR3 is made up of 15 amino acids. The germline gives CDR1 LNHDA, CDR2 SQIVND (reference sequence). This CDR3 is CASSDLGQANTEAFF. CDR3 DNA sequence: TGTGCCAGTAGTGACCTTGGACAGGCTAACACTGAAGCTTTCTTT.

This clone was detected a few times. The chain employs TRBV28 and TRBJ1-1; D ambiguous. V gave up 7 bases and J gave up 7 bases, with 13 bases separating them. CDR1 and CDR2 (germline): MDHEN, SYDVKM. The CDR3 has 12 residues. The CDR3 DNA reads TGTGCCAGCACTCTTCGTGGGGTTGAAGCTTTCTTT. It specifies CASTLRGVEAFF.

This clone was observed once. The CDR3 coding sequence is TGTGCCAGCAGAGCAAGGGACGAGCAGTACTTC. Residues: CASRARDEQYF. This sequence joins TRBV6-6 and TRBJ2-7, with D hard to call. CDR3 length equals 11 residues. The germline CDR1 and CDR2 sequences are MNHNY and SVGAGI (reference sequence). V lost 6 bases and J lost 5, with 8 bases in between.

The CDR3 nucleotides are TGTGCCAGCAGCGCCCAACCCAGTCGAAGCTCCTACAATGAGCAGTTCTTC. Protein product: CASSAQPSRSSYNEQFF. This chain links TRBV4-2 with TRBJ2-1; no definite D call. Trimming stripped 5 bases from V and 0 bases from J, with 17 bases between. Germline CDR1 is LGHNA and CDR2 is YNFKEQ. CDR3 size: 17 residues.

This clone was seen ten or more times. V and J are TRBV28 and TRBJ1-3; D not certain. With 6 bases removed from V and 5 bases from J, the gap between germline ends came to 23 bases. Germline values: CDR1 MDHEN, CDR2 SYDVKM. The CDR3 runs 17 residues. The CDR3, as DNA: TGTGCCAGCAGCACCCCCGGGATCCCACTGAGAAGAAACACCATATATTTT. Translated, it gives CASSTPGIPLRRNTIYF. Together with reference TRBV28 and TRBJ1-3, the CDR3 gives the full variable domain: DVKVTQSSRYLVKRTGEKVFLECVQDMDHENMFWYRQDPGLGLRLIYFSYDVKMKEKGDIPEGYSVSREKKERFSLILESASTNQTSMYLCASSTPGIPLRRNTIYFGEGSWLTVV.

Only a few counts were recorded for this clone. The chain links TRBV18 to TRBJ2-7; D unresolved. This CDR3 is 15 amino acids long. V shed 3 bases and J shed 0 bases, with 12 bases lying between them. Germline V gives CDR1 KGHSH, CDR2 LQKENI. CDR3 in DNA: TGTGCCAGCTCACCCTCCGGTAGTCTCTCCTACGAGCAGTACTTC. It yields the protein CASSPSGSLSYEQYF.

As DNA, the CDR3 is TGCAGCGTTACCGGGACAGCCTACCTTCCAAACACCTTC. Its translation is CSVTGTAYLPNTF. V and J are TRBV29-1 and TRBJ1-2; 7 bases agree with TRBD1. CDR3 length: 13 amino acids. Germline loops: CDR1 SQVTM, CDR2 ANQGSEA. V shed 5 bases, J shed 12 bases, and the junction held 15 bases outside the gene matches.

V gene TRBV28 combines with J gene TRBJ2-7; 12 bases map to TRBD2. Germline CDR1 reads MDHEN; CDR2 reads SYDVKM. Trimming took 5 bases from V and 2 from J; bases not matched to a gene: 7. There are 16 residues in the CDR3. The CDR3 bases are TGTGCCAGCAGTCTAGGGACTAGCGGGCCCGCCTACGAGCAGTACTTC. It yields the protein CASSLGTSGPAYEQYF. The entire variable domain, with the rest obtained from reference TRBV28 and TRBJ2-7, is as follows: DVKVTQSSRYLVKRTGEKVFLECVQDMDHENMFWYRQDPGLGLRLIYFSYDVKMKEKGDIPEGYSVSREKKERFSLILESASTNQTSMYLCASSLGTSGPAYEQYFGPGTRLTVT.

In its sample, this clone was seen once. The V gene is TRBV6-6, the J gene TRBJ1-1; D not certain. Germline V CDR1 and CDR2: MNHNY, SVGAGI (reference sequence). This CDR3 comprises 14 residues. V shed 6 bases and J shed 0 bases, with 11 bases lying between them. CDR3 amino acids: CASSPLDLNTEAFF. The DNA of the CDR3 is TGTGCCAGCAGCCCCCTTGACTTGAACACTGAAGCTTTCTTT.

The J gene is TRBJ1-2, the V gene TRBV29-1, with D possibly being TRBD1 (5 bases). The CDR3 runs to 11 residues. CDR1 is SQVTM and CDR2 is ANQGSEA in the germline V gene. Between the trimmed V and J ends, which lost 4 bases and 3 bases, there was a span of 6 bases. The CDR3 is CSVGGDYGYTF. The CDR3 coding sequence is TGCAGCGTTGGAGGGGACTATGGCTACACCTTC.

The chain is built from TRBV10-3 and TRBJ2-2, with TRBD1 matching 10 bases. J gave up 5 bases and V 1 base, and 1 base lay outside the gene matches. The V gene's germline CDR1 is ENHRY and CDR2 SYGVKD. The CDR3 sequence is 15 residues long. The CDR3 nucleotides are TGTGCCATCAGTGAGTGGACAGGGGGAACCGGGGAGCTGTTTTTT. Protein product: CAISEWTGGTGELFF.

In its sample, this clone was seen once. The chain links TRBV18 to TRBJ2-5, with a possible D match to TRBD1 (6 bases). The V gene's germline CDR1 is KGHSH and CDR2 LQKENI. Trimming removed 8 bases from V and 0 bases from J, with 13 bases in between. The CDR3 has 14 amino acids. The CDR3 DNA reads TGTGCCAGCGCGATTTCAGGGGACCAAGAGACCCAGTACTTC. This encodes CASAISGDQETQYF.

This chain links TRBV19 with TRBJ1-1, with D maybe TRBD1 (6 bases). This CDR3 has 17 amino acids. V lost 6 bases and J lost 0, with 20 bases in between. Per the germline V gene, CDR1 is LNHDA and CDR2 is SQIVND (reference sequence). The CDR3 loop reads CASRSMKATGLNTEAFF. CDR3 DNA sequence: TGTGCCAGTAGAAGTATGAAGGCGACAGGCCTGAACACTGAAGCTTTCTTT.

The gene calls are TRBV7-3 and TRBJ2-3, with D possibly TRBD2 on 6 matching bases. The CDR3 runs 14 residues. Germline V gene lookup returns CDR1 SGHTA and CDR2 FQGTGA. Trimming pared 4 bases from V and 4 bases from J, leaving 12 bases between. For the CDR3, the DNA is TGTGCCAGCAGCTCCCGGACGGGGGCAGATACGCAGTATTTT. Amino acids: CASSSRTGADTQYF.

The chain couples TRBV19 to TRBJ1-3; D gene unclear. The CDR3 contains 14 residues. The V end was cut by 5 bases, the J end by 0 bases, with 8 bases between. Germline CDR1 is LNHDA and CDR2 is SQIVND (reference sequence). The CDR3 coding sequence is TGTGCCAGTAGTTGGGCCTACTCTGGAAACACCATATATTTT. The encoded protein is CASSWAYSGNTIYF. The full variable domain, its missing parts supplied by reference TRBV19 and TRBJ1-3, is DGGITQSPKYLFRKEGQNVTLSCEQNLNHDAMYWYRQDPGQGLRLIYYSQIVNDFQKGDIAEGYSVSREKKESFPLTVTSAQKNPTAFYLCASSWAYSGNTIYFGEGSWLTVV.

The chain has TRBV2 and TRBJ2-1; D gene unclear. This CDR3 spans 16 amino acids. Germline loops: CDR1 SNHLY, CDR2 FYNNEI. Trimming took 2 bases from V and 6 from J, leaving 17 bases between them. CDR3 bases: TGTGCCAGCAGTGAAACCCAATCTCCCGGGTTCAATGAGCAGTTCTTC. It codes for CASSETQSPGFNEQFF.

The chain joins TRBV28 to TRBJ1-3; D not certain. Trimming removed 1 base from V and 9 bases from J, with 7 bases in between. Per germline, CDR1 MDHEN and CDR2 SYDVKM. The CDR3 spans 12 residues. The CDR3 coding sequence is TGTGCCAGCAGTTTATCGGGGTTCACCATATATTTT. Protein sequence: CASSLSGFTIYF.

The V gene is TRBV28, the J gene TRBJ2-2; weak D call: TRBD1 (6 bases). The CDR3 length is 17 residues. Trimming pared 2 bases from V and 0 bases from J, leaving 13 bases between. Germline assignment: CDR1 MDHEN and CDR2 SYDVKM. The CDR3 DNA reads as TGTGCCAGCAGTTTACTAAACAGGGCCGCGAACACCGGGGAGCTGTTTTTT. It translates to CASSLLNRAANTGELFF.